This T cell receptor beta chain was found in a study of glioma-infiltrating T cells. Amplification of TCR alpha and beta CDR3 regions from RNA used iRepertoire nested multiplex PCR. TCRdb used MiXCR to reprocess the multiplex PCR reads, holding one entry per CDR3 protein. Among more than 300,000 distinct CDR3 sequences listed, about 40% were seen once. General study points: Signature shared blood CDR3 motifs were enriched in low-divergence and depleted in high-divergence patients.

This clonotype was counted between two and nine times. Its target is unknown. CDR1 and CDR2 (germline): LNHNV, YYDKDF (reference sequence). Trimming pared 3 bases from V and 2 bases from J, leaving 10 bases between. The CDR3 covers 14 residues. The chain uses TRBV15 and TRBJ2-5; D remains unclear. Sequences were obtained from glioma tissue, nonneoplastic brain tissue, or PBMCs (not recorded which). The origin of this receptor is a human donor with low-grade glioma or glioblastoma, undergoing nonglioma brain surgery, or in good health (not recorded which). CDR3 sequence reads: CATSRAWVQETQYF. DNA of the CDR3: TGTGCCACCAGCAGGGCCTGGGTGCAAGAGACCCAGTACTTC.